The 4 T cell receptor beta chains below come from one sample, sequenced in a study of cytomegalovirus exposure and HLA in healthy donors. Primers included in the PCR were 60 Vbeta and 13 Jbeta primers. Assay used: immunoSEQ multiplex PCR; TCRdb lists only in-frame clones, some missing. The table records over 200,000 clones, 60% to 80% of them present only once. What was sequenced was PBMCs. The origin of the receptors is a male donor in good health and CMV-seronegative.

The chain combines TRBV11-3 with TRBJ2-7; 12 bases fit TRBD2. The CDR3 is 14 residues long. Per the germline V gene, CDR1 is SGHNT and CDR2 is YENEEA. V dropped 0 bases and J dropped 7; count of bases not matched to a gene: 1. As DNA, the CDR3 is TGTGCCAGCAGCTTAGAGACTAGCGGGAGTGAGCAGTACTTC. This encodes CASSLETSGSEQYF.

The chain recombines TRBV7-6 with TRBJ2-1; weak D call: TRBD1 (6 bases). The CDR3 is 14 residues long. Deletions cut 2 bases from V and 6 bases from J, with 11 bases between. Germline loops: CDR1 SGHVS, CDR2 FNYEAQ. DNA of the CDR3: TGTGCCAGCAGCTTAATGAACAGGGTCAATGAGCAGTTCTTC. It translates to CASSLMNRVNEQFF.

V usage is TRBV11-2 and J usage is TRBJ2-7, with TRBD2 matching 7 bases. With V trimmed by 2 bases and J by 3 bases, 4 bases remained unmatched. Germline CDR1 and CDR2: SGHAT and FQNNGV. The CDR3 contains 14 residues. CDR3 amino acids: CASSLTAGVYEQYF. The CDR3 DNA is TGTGCCAGCAGCTTAACGGCGGGAGTCTACGAGCAGTACTTC.

This clone occurred a few times. The rearrangement links TRBV7-9 to TRBJ2-7; D perhaps matches TRBD1 (5 bases). V gave up 5 bases and J gave up 3 bases, with 14 bases separating them. CDR1 and CDR2 (germline): SEHNR, FQNEAQ (reference sequence). The CDR3 length is 14 residues. CDR3 sequence: CASSTSTAGYEQYF. The DNA for the CDR3 is TGTGCCAGCAGCACATCGACAGCAGGCTACGAGCAGTACTTC.